This T cell receptor (beta chain) was recovered during a study of CD8+CD57+ T cells in acquired aplastic anemia. Study summary: When averaged, DNA from sorted CD4+ and CD8+ cells came to 3.2 ug.

Investigators profiled TCR beta VDJ and CDR3 from genomic DNA template. TCRdb processed the reads anew with MiXCR; each CDR3 protein has one entry. Of around 200,000 distinct CDR3 sequences detected, roughly 50% appear once; the ten largest clones hold about 1.7%. General study findings and limits: The same twenty-nine CD8+ CDR3 sequences occurred in patients and in controls.

All patients picked for sequencing had shown, by flow cytometry, an expansion of CD8+CD57+ cells. Comment on this clonotype: Its antigen is unidentified.

The sequence was collected from a human donor with aplastic anemia. Sequencing was done on a sample of sorted CD4+, CD8+, or CD8+CD57+ T cells (not recorded which) from PBMCs.

The CDR3 here is CASSIRADTAGNIQYF. The CDR3 bases are TGTGCCAGTAGTATTAGGGCGGACACAGCTGGCAACATTCAGTACTTC. The rearrangement uses TRBV19 and TRBJ2-4; TRBD1 might be the D (5 bases). Trimming removed 3 bases at V and 7 bases at J, with 19 bases between. CDR3 length: 16 amino acids. Germline CDR1 LNHDA, CDR2 SQIVND (reference sequence).